The entry below describes one TCR beta chain. Its antigen is unknown. The sample comes from a study of cytomegalovirus exposure and HLA in healthy donors. Looking at the study overall: Previous work identified some 120 million unique TCR beta sequences from 150 million to 200 million T cells. Regarding the study as a whole: Cytomegalovirus association was assigned to around 150 TCR beta chains. Analysis was carried out at a later point, and it linked a missense DCLRE1C variant to TCR beta V- and J-gene trimming. Within the data, a cluster of highly shared sequence variants was likely a sequencing artifact.

Primers for the PCR totalled 60 Vbeta and 13 Jbeta. The repertoire was sequenced with immunoSEQ multiplex PCR; TCRdb's copy has only in-frame clones and lacks some. This sample has about 130,000 clones, with around 82% found just once. The CDR3 is 14 amino acids. Trimming took 5 bases from V and 3 from J, leaving 11 bases between them. CDR1 LNHDA and CDR2 SQIVND come from the germline V gene (reference sequence). Sequenced: PBMCs. V usage is TRBV19 and J usage is TRBJ2-4; D is possibly TRBD1 (7 bases). This sequence was found in a man aged 35-49 years in good health and CMV-seronegative. The CDR3 coding sequence is TGTGCCAGTAGTCCGGGGGACAGCAAAAACATTCAGTACTTC. This encodes CASSPGDSKNIQYF.